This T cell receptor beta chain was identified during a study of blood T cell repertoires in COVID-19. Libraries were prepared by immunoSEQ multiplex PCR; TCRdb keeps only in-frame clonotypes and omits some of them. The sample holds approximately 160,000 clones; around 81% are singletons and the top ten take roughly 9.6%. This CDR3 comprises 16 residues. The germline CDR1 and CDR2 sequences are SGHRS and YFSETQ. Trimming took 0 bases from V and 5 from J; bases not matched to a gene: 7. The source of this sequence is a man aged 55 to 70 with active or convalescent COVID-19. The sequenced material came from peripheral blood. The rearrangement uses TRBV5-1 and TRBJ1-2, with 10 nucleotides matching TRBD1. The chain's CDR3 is CASSLARDRGSYGYTF. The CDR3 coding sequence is TGCGCCAGCAGCTTGGCCCGGGACAGGGGTTCGTATGGCTACACCTTC. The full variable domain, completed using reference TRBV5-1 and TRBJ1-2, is KAGVTQTPRYLIKTRGQQVTLSCSPISGHRSVSWYQQTPGQGLQFLFEYFSETQRNKGNFPGRFSGRQFSNSRSEMNVSTLELGDSALYLCASSLARDRGSYGYTFGSGTRLTVV.